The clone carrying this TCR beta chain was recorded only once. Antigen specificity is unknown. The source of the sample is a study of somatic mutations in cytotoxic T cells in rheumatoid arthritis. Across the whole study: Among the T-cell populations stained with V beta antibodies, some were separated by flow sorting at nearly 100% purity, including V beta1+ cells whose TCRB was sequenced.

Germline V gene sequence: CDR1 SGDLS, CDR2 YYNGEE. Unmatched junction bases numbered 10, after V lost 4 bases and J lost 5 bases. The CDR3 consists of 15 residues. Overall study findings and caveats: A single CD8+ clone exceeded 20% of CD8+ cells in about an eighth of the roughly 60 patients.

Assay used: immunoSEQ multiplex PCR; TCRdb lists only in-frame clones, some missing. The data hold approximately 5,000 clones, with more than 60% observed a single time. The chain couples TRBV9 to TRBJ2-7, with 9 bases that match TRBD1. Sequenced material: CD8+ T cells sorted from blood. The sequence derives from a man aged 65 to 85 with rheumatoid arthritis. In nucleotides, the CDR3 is TGTGCCAGCAGCCCCCGGGACAGGGATATGGACGAGCAGTACTTC. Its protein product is CASSPRDRDMDEQYF. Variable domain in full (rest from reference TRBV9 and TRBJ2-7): DSGVTQTPKHLITATGQRVTLRCSPRSGDLSVYWYQQSLDQGLQFLIQYYNGEERAKGNILERFSAQQFPDLHSELNLSSLELGDSALYFCASSPRDRDMDEQYFGPGTRLTVT.